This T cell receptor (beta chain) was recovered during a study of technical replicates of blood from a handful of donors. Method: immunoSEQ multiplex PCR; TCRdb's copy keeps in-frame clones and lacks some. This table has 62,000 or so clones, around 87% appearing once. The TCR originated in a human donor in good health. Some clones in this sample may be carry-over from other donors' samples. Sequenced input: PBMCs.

The CDR3 sequence: CASSPQGVSNSPLHF. CDR3 in DNA: TGTGCCAGCTCACCACAGGGGGTGTCTAATTCACCCCTCCACTTT. This chain joins TRBV18 and TRBJ1-6, with D perhaps matching TRBD1 (6 bases). V lost 1 base and J lost 6, with 10 bases in between. The CDR3 extends over 15 amino acids. Germline V gene sequence: CDR1 KGHSH, CDR2 LQKENI.